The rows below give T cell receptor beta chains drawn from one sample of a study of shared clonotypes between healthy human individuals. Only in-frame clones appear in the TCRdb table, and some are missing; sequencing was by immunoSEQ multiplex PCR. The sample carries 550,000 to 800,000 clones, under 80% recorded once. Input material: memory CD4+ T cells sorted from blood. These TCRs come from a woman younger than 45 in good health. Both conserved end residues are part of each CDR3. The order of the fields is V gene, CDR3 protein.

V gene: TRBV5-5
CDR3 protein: CASSWDWRYEQYF

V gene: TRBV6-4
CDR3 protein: CASSEGLAGVDTQYF

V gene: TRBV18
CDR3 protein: CASSPRGPTEAFF

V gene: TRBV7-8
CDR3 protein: CASSSTGTAGRGGYTF

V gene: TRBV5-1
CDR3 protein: CASSATSGRPYEQYF

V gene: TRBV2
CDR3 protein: CASNQATTRPGGYTF

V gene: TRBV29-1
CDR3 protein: CSVEDLALTDTQYF

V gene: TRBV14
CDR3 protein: CASSQEGGKANTEAFF

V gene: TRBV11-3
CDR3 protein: CASSPRRDSSYEQYF

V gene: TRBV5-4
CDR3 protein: CASSFPGSMIETQYF

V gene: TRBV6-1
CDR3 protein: CASSGNLYRGWEDTEAFF

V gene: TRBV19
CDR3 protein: CASSRVGVAVDTQYF

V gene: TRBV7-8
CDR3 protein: CASSGGQGATQYF

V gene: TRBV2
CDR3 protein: CASSEQDTGELFF

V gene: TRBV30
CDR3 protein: CAWSVGKGGTYEQYF

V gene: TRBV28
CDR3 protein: CASSSNPGEKLFF

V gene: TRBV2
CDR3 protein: CASSRDASTDTQYF

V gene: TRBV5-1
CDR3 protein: CASSLDWGSPDSYEQYF

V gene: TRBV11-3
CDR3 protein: CASSLVPGINNEQFF

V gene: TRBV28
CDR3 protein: CASSRGLYGYTF

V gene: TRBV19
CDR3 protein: CASSIDASDSYEQYF

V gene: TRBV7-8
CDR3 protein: CASSLQGTYTDTQYF

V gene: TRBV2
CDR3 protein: CASSSDSYNEQFF

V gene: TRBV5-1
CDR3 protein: CASSDRQGRPREQYF

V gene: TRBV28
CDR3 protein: CASRNTGDYGYTF